This T cell receptor (beta chain) was profiled in a study of EBV T-cell therapy then PD-1 blockade in nasopharyngeal carcinoma (dated by TCRdb to 2020 to 2022). CDR1 MGHDK and CDR2 SYGVNS are derived from the germline V gene. Counted from cysteine to phenylalanine, this CDR3 has 12 amino acids. The sequence is cut down to CDR3 DNA, 36 bases in frame from base 1. The V and J ends are trimmed by 7 bases and 2 bases, leaving 9 bases between them. A note on this clone: No antigen is known for it. There are no base qualities to consult, and no much larger clone falls within one base.

Explained via the paper, the time point label denotes: 266 days after commencement of treatment, after nivolumab therapy. The sample's treatment or condition, from its label and the paper: AdE1-LMPpoly-expanded autologous EBV-specific T-cell therapy followed by anti-PD-1 nivolumab. Genomic DNA was extracted from sorted cells using the Qiagen DNeasy Kit. Deep sequencing of the TCR beta chain was done on the immunoSEQ platform. Processing in the source paper ran as follows. The immunoSEQ Analyzer software was used to analyze the repertoire data. TCRdb carries this immuneACCESS record with in-frame sequences only. Its versions omit some clonotypes, under half of them owing to an unresolved V gene in the studies checked, with the rest unexplained. Clone size and the V and J calls come from that table; the DNA yielded D and trimming. The sample table holds around 20,000 clones, of which about 88% were seen once. The ten largest clones add up to more than 25% of the sample.

The chain is assembled from TRBV25-1 and TRBJ2-7, with the D gene call left open. The receptor comes from a man aged 35 to 55 with nasopharyngeal carcinoma. The sample in question was CD8+ T cells from blood, obtained around day 250 from a patient whose treatment included autologous EBV-specific T cells and nivolumab. In nucleotide form, the sequence is TGTGCCAGCACATCAGAGGCCTACGAGCAGTACTTC. Protein translation: CASTSEAYEQYF.